The rows below give T cell receptor beta chains drawn from one sample of a study of CD8 T cells in ankylosing spondylitis. TCRdb re-called the 5' RACE reads with MiXCR, one entry per CDR3 protein. The sample lists 35,000 to 40,000 distinct CDR3 sequences, approximately 16% occurring once. Sequencing used blood. The receptors stem from a male donor with ankylosing spondylitis or in good health (not recorded which). Each CDR3 is given with its conserved first and last residue. Each record gives: J gene, D gene, V gene, clone size, CDR3 DNA, CDR3 protein. A D gene is named only where the DNA matches it firmly. Rows give clone size only sometimes, using once, few, many, or a class for an expanded clone.

J gene: TRBJ2-3
D gene: .
V gene: TRBV10-3
clone size: .
CDR3 DNA: TGTGCCATCAGTGAAGGGGTTGGAGATACGCAGTATTTT
CDR3 protein: CAISEGVGDTQYF

J gene: TRBJ2-3
D gene: .
V gene: TRBV4-3
clone size: .
CDR3 DNA: TGCGCCAGCAGCCAAGAGAGGAGGGATACGCAGTATTTT
CDR3 protein: CASSQERRDTQYF

J gene: TRBJ2-2
D gene: .
V gene: TRBV4-3
clone size: few
CDR3 DNA: TGCGCCAGCAGCCCCGAGACCGGACGGAACACCGGGGAGCTGTTTTTT
CDR3 protein: CASSPETGRNTGELFF

J gene: TRBJ2-2
D gene: .
V gene: TRBV19
clone size: .
CDR3 DNA: TGTGCCAGTAGTATAACAGCGAACACCGGGGAGCTGTTTTTT
CDR3 protein: CASSITANTGELFF

J gene: TRBJ1-1
D gene: .
V gene: TRBV29-1
clone size: few
CDR3 DNA: TGCAGCGGTCTCCCAGCGAGTACTGAAGCTTTCTTT
CDR3 protein: CSGLPASTEAFF

J gene: TRBJ2-2
D gene: TRBD2
V gene: TRBV7-3
clone size: .
CDR3 DNA: TGTGCCAGCAGCTTGCCGGGACTAACCGGGGAGCTGTTTTTT
CDR3 protein: CASSLPGLTGELFF

J gene: TRBJ2-7
D gene: TRBD1
V gene: TRBV12-3/TRBV12-4
clone size: .
CDR3 DNA: TGTGCCAGCAGTTTGGTGACAGGGGACGAGCAGTACTTC
CDR3 protein: CASSLVTGDEQYF

J gene: TRBJ2-5
D gene: .
V gene: TRBV7-2
clone size: .
CDR3 DNA: TGTGCCAGCAGCTTAGCCCGAGATCAAGAGACCCAGTACTTC
CDR3 protein: CASSLARDQETQYF

J gene: TRBJ2-7
D gene: .
V gene: TRBV7-9
clone size: few
CDR3 DNA: TGTGCCAGCAGCTTAGGACAGACGAGCTCCTACGAGCAGTACTTC
CDR3 protein: CASSLGQTSSYEQYF

J gene: TRBJ2-4
D gene: TRBD1
V gene: TRBV29-1
clone size: few
CDR3 DNA: TGCAGCGTCGTGACAGGGGGCAAAAACATTCAGTACTTC
CDR3 protein: CSVVTGGKNIQYF

J gene: TRBJ2-4
D gene: .
V gene: TRBV20-1
clone size: few
CDR3 DNA: TGCAGTGCTAGAGACCCGGGGAGCAAAAACATTCAGTACTTC
CDR3 protein: CSARDPGSKNIQYF

J gene: TRBJ2-1
D gene: .
V gene: TRBV5-5
clone size: few
CDR3 DNA: TGTGCCAGCAGCCTGACAGACAATGAGCAGTTCTTC
CDR3 protein: CASSLTDNEQFF

J gene: TRBJ2-3
D gene: TRBD2
V gene: TRBV29-1
clone size: few
CDR3 DNA: TGCAGCGTTTTGGGGCGGGGGTCCACAGATACGCAGTATTTT
CDR3 protein: CSVLGRGSTDTQYF

J gene: TRBJ2-2
D gene: TRBD2
V gene: TRBV4-2
clone size: few
CDR3 DNA: TGTGCCAGCACCCGGGGGGGCCGGAACACCGGGGAGCTGTTTTTT
CDR3 protein: CASTRGGRNTGELFF

J gene: TRBJ2-7
D gene: TRBD2
V gene: TRBV5-1
clone size: .
CDR3 DNA: TGCGCCAGCAGCTTGGCTGCGCGGGAGGAAGGCTACGAGCAGTACTTC
CDR3 protein: CASSLAAREEGYEQYF

J gene: TRBJ2-4
D gene: TRBD1
V gene: TRBV20-1
clone size: .
CDR3 DNA: TGCAGTGCTAGTTGGGACAGGGGAGACATTCAGTACTTC
CDR3 protein: CSASWDRGDIQYF

J gene: TRBJ2-1
D gene: .
V gene: TRBV25-1
clone size: few
CDR3 DNA: TGTGCCAGCAGTGACCATGCCGAAAACTACAATGAGCAGTTCTTC
CDR3 protein: CASSDHAENYNEQFF

J gene: TRBJ2-3
D gene: .
V gene: TRBV14
clone size: .
CDR3 DNA: TGTGCCAGCAGCCAAGTCACTGCGCGCACAGATACGCAGTATTTT
CDR3 protein: CASSQVTARTDTQYF

J gene: TRBJ2-1
D gene: .
V gene: TRBV5-1
clone size: .
CDR3 DNA: TGCGCCAGCAGCTTGGTCCAGCGGGAGCAGTTCTTC
CDR3 protein: CASSLVQREQFF

J gene: TRBJ1-1
D gene: .
V gene: TRBV10-3
clone size: few
CDR3 DNA: TGTGCCATCAGTGAGTCGGGGGTGGGCACTGAAGCTTTCTTT
CDR3 protein: CAISESGVGTEAFF

J gene: TRBJ2-2
D gene: TRBD2
V gene: TRBV28
clone size: few
CDR3 DNA: TGTGCCAGCAGTCAGAGACTAGCGGGACGTACCGGGGAGCTGTTTTTT
CDR3 protein: CASSQRLAGRTGELFF

J gene: TRBJ2-1
D gene: .
V gene: TRBV6-4
clone size: many
CDR3 DNA: TGTGCCAGCAGCCCTAGCCCCCTAGTCTACAATGAGCAGTTCTTC
CDR3 protein: CASSPSPLVYNEQFF

J gene: TRBJ2-2
D gene: .
V gene: TRBV28
clone size: .
CDR3 DNA: TGTGCCAGCAGTTCACCGGCGTCAGAAGTTACCGGGGAGCTGTTTTTT
CDR3 protein: CASSSPASEVTGELFF

J gene: TRBJ1-1
D gene: .
V gene: TRBV7-2
clone size: few
CDR3 DNA: TGTGCCAGCAGCTACCTGGCCAGGGCGACTGAAGCTTTCTTT
CDR3 protein: CASSYLARATEAFF

J gene: TRBJ2-1
D gene: TRBD2
V gene: TRBV20-1
clone size: .
CDR3 DNA: TGCAGTGCTAGAGATGAGCTAGCGGGCGATGAGCAGTTCTTC
CDR3 protein: CSARDELAGDEQFF

J gene: TRBJ1-5
D gene: TRBD1
V gene: TRBV12-3/TRBV12-4
clone size: .
CDR3 DNA: TGTGCCAGCAGTCCGGGACAGACCGCCCAGCCCCAGCATTTT
CDR3 protein: CASSPGQTAQPQHF

J gene: TRBJ1-3
D gene: .
V gene: TRBV4-3
clone size: many
CDR3 DNA: TGCGCCAGCAGCCAAGATGGGGGGTTTACTGGAAACACCATATATTTT
CDR3 protein: CASSQDGGFTGNTIYF

J gene: TRBJ2-1
D gene: .
V gene: TRBV3-1
clone size: .
CDR3 DNA: TGTGCCAGCAGCTACAGGGTTGCCTACAATGAGCAGTTCTTC
CDR3 protein: CASSYRVAYNEQFF

J gene: TRBJ1-5
D gene: .
V gene: TRBV6-1
clone size: .
CDR3 DNA: TGTGCCAGCAGTGAAGGGACAGATTATCAGCCCCAGCATTTT
CDR3 protein: CASSEGTDYQPQHF

J gene: TRBJ2-2
D gene: .
V gene: TRBV6-5
clone size: .
CDR3 DNA: TGTGCCAGCAGTTACTCCGGCGACCCATTCCACACCGGGGAGCTGTTTTTT
CDR3 protein: CASSYSGDPFHTGELFF

J gene: TRBJ2-3
D gene: .
V gene: TRBV6-5
clone size: .
CDR3 DNA: TGTGCCAGCAGTTACACGGCCTCTAGCACAGATACGCAGTATTTT
CDR3 protein: CASSYTASSTDTQYF

J gene: TRBJ2-3
D gene: .
V gene: TRBV20-1
clone size: few
CDR3 DNA: TGCAGCGTCCCCCCCGAGGGGGGGAACACAGATACGCAGTATTTT
CDR3 protein: CSVPPEGGNTDTQYF

J gene: TRBJ2-4
D gene: .
V gene: TRBV28
clone size: few
CDR3 DNA: TGTGCCAGCAAGGGCGCAACAGACATTCAGTACTTC
CDR3 protein: CASKGATDIQYF